Here is one T cell receptor (beta chain) with its context. What it binds is unknown. This specimen belongs to a study of cytomegalovirus exposure and HLA in healthy donors. The CDR3 totals 17 residues. Per germline, CDR1 KGHSH and CDR2 LQKENI. Trimming left V 2 bases short and J 3 bases short, with 20 bases between. Primers included in the PCR were 60 Vbeta and 13 Jbeta primers. Sequenced by immunoSEQ multiplex PCR; TCRdb stores in-frame clones only, minus some. The sample includes around 170,000 clones, roughly 83% of them seen just once. The study, taken as a whole, reports: Per a later analysis, HLA-associated TCR beta chains showed more clonal expansion than other, equally common TCR beta chains.

This sequence originates from a boy under 10 years old in good health and CMV-seronegative. The rearrangement uses TRBV18 and TRBJ2-7; D perhaps matches TRBD1 (7 bases). The specimen was PBMCs. The CDR3 DNA reads TGTGCCAGCTCACCAGGCAGGGGGGCCCGACTTGGCTACGAGCAGTACTTC. Protein: CASSPGRGARLGYEQYF.